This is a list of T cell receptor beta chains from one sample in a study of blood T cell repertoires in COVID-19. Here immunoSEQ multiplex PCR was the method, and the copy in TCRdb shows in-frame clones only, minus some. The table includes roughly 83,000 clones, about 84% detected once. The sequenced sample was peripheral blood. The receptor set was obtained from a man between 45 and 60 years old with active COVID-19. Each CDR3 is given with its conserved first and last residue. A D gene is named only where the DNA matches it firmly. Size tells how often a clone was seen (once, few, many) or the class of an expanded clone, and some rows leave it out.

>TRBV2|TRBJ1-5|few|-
TGTGCCAGCAGAAGTGTAGCGGGGCCGTATAGCAATCAGCCCCAGCATTTT
CASRSVAGPYSNQPQHF
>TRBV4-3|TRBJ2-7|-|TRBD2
TGCGCCAGCAGCCAGTTTAGCGGGGGGGCCTGGGAGCAGTACTTC
CASSQFSGGAWEQYF
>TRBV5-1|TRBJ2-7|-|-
TGCGCCAGCGGCCCGGGATCCACCTACGAGCAGTACTTC
CASGPGSTYEQYF
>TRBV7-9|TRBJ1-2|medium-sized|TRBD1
TGTGCCAGCAGCCCTAGGACAGGGGTTGGGACTAACTATGGCTACACCTTC
CASSPRTGVGTNYGYTF
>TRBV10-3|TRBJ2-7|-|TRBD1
TGTGCCATCAGAGCGACAGGGAATAACGAGCAGTACTTC
CAIRATGNNEQYF
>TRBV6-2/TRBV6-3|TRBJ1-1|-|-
TGTGCCAGCAGTCCACGGGGGACCCGGGACACTGAAGCTTTCTTT
CASSPRGTRDTEAFF
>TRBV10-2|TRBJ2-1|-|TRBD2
TGCGCCAGCACCATACTAGCGGGGGGGCCGGGTGAGCAGTTCTTC
CASTILAGGPGEQFF
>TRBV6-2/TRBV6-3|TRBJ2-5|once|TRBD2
TGTGCCAGCAGTTACTCGAGAGGGCTAGCGGAGCAAGAGACCCAGTACTTC
CASSYSRGLAEQETQYF
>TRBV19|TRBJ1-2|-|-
TGTGCCAGTAGTATCCTCGGGGACTATGGCTACACCTTC
CASSILGDYGYTF
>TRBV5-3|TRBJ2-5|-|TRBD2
TGTGCCAGAAGCATTCGACTAGCGGGAGGTCTCCAAGAGACCCAGTACTTC
CARSIRLAGGLQETQYF
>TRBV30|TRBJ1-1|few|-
TGTGCCTGCCCCCGGGGGGGCGTGAACACTGAAGCTTTCTTT
CACPRGGVNTEAFF
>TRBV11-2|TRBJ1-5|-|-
TGTGCCAGCAGCTTAGGCAGGGGAGGCAATCAGCCCCAGCATTTT
CASSLGRGGNQPQHF
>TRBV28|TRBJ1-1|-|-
TGTGCCAGCAGCGAGGTGAGCACTGAAGCTTTCTTT
CASSEVSTEAFF
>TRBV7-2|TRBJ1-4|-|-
TGTGCCAGCAGTCCAAGCGGGGAAAAACTGTTTTTT
CASSPSGEKLFF
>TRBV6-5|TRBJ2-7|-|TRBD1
TGTGCCAGCAGTTACTCGAAGGGACAGGGGTTGGGCGAGCAGTACTTC
CASSYSKGQGLGEQYF
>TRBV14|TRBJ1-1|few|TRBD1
TGTGCCAGCAGCCTCGGACAGGGTGTATGGACTGAAGCTTTCTTT
CASSLGQGVWTEAFF
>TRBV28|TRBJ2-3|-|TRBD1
TGTGCCAGCAGTTTAGAGGGACAGGGGTTAGATACGCAGTATTTT
CASSLEGQGLDTQYF
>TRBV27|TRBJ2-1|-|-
TGTGCCAGCAGTTACTTAGGGGTCGATGAGCAGTTCTTC
CASSYLGVDEQFF
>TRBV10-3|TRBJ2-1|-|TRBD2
TGTGCCATCAGTGAGCTAGCGGGAGGGTCTGGAGAGCAGTTCTTC
CAISELAGGSGEQFF
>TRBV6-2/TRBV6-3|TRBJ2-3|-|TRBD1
TGTGCCAGCAGTTACGCATCCGGACAGGGCACAGATACGCAGTATTTT
CASSYASGQGTDTQYF
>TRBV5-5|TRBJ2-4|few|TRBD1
TGTGCCAGCAGCTCCACAGGGGGCCGGGCGGTACTAGCCAAAAACATTCAGTACTTC
CASSSTGGRAVLAKNIQYF
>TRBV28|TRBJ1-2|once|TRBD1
TGTGCCAGCAGTCTCATCCTGAGACAGGGGGATGGCTACACCTTC
CASSLILRQGDGYTF
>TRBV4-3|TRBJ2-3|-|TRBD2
TGCGCCAGCAGCCCAGACCGAGCGGGAGAGGATACGCAGTATTTT
CASSPDRAGEDTQYF
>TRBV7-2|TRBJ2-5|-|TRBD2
TGTGCCAGCAGTTTACTAGCGGCAGGACAAGAGACCCAGTACTTC
CASSLLAAGQETQYF
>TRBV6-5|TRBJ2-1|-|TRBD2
TGTGCCAGCAGCAAGACTAGCCCCCGTAACAATGAGCAGTTCTTC
CASSKTSPRNNEQFF
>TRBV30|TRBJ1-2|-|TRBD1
TGTGCCTGGAGCCGAAGGACAGGGGAGGCCTATGGCTACACCTTC
CAWSRRTGEAYGYTF
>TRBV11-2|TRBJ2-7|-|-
TGTGCCAGCAGGTTTACGGGGTCCTACGAGCAGTACTTC
CASRFTGSYEQYF
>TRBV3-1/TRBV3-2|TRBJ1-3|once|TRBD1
TGTGCCAGCAGCACCGACAGGGCCTCTGGAAACACCATATATTTT
CASSTDRASGNTIYF
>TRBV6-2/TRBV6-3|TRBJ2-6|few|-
TGTGCCAGCAGCCCAAGGGGATTCGACAGGTCCTCCTCTGGGGCCAACGTCCTGACTTTC
CASSPRGFDRSSSGANVLTF
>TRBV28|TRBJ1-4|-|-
TGTGCCAGCAGCGGAAGACAGGCAATTAATGAAAAACTGTTTTTT
CASSGRQAINEKLFF
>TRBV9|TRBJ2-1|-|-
TGTGCCAGCAGCGCAGACTCCTACAATGAGCAGTTCTTC
CASSADSYNEQFF
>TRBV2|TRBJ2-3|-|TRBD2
TGTGCCAGCAGTGGGCTAGCGGGGGGTACAGATACGCAGTATTTT
CASSGLAGGTDTQYF
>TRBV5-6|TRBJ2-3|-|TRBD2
TGTGCCAGCAAGGGTTCGGGGGGGGCAACAGATACGCAGTATTTT
CASKGSGGATDTQYF
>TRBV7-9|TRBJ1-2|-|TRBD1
TGTGCCAGCAGCCCGGGACAGACCTATGGCTACACCTTC
CASSPGQTYGYTF
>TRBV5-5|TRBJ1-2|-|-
TGTGCCAGCAGCCCACAGGGTACAGCTAACTATGGCTACACCTTC
CASSPQGTANYGYTF
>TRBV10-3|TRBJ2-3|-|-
TGTGCCATACGGACTGGGGACACAGATACGCAGTATTTT
CAIRTGDTDTQYF
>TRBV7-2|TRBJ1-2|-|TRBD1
TGTGCCAGCAGCTTAAGGACAGGGGTTAACTATGGCTACACCTTC
CASSLRTGVNYGYTF
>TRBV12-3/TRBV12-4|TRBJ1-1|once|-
TGTGCCAGCAGTTTTGCGATGAACACTGAAGCTTTCTTT
CASSFAMNTEAFF
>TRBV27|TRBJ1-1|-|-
TGTGCCAGCAGTACATTTGCAGACACTGAAGCTTTCTTT
CASSTFADTEAFF
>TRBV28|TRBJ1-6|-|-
TGTGCCAGCAGCCCCGGGACATCGAATAATTCACCCCTCCACTTT
CASSPGTSNNSPLHF
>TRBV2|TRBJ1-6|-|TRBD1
TGTGCCAGCAGGGCCCGTGACAGGGCCGGGGCCCTCCACTTT
CASRARDRAGALHF
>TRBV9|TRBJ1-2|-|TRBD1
TGTGCCAGCAGCGCGGACAGGACCCGATATGGCTACACCTTC
CASSADRTRYGYTF
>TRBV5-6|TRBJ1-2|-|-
TGTGCCAGCAGCTTATTCGCTACCTCAAGAGATGGCTACACCTTC
CASSLFATSRDGYTF
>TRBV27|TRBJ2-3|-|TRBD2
TGTGCCAGCAGCAGAAGCGGGAGGGCCTTGTATAAGGGGACAGATACGCAGTATTTT
CASSRSGRALYKGTDTQYF
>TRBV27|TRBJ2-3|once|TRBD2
TGTGCCAGCAGTCGACTACCGACTAGCGGGGGGAGGACAGATACGCAGTATTTT
CASSRLPTSGGRTDTQYF
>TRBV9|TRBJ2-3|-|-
TGTGCCAGCGGGACCTCGACTAGTACAGATACGCAGTATTTT
CASGTSTSTDTQYF
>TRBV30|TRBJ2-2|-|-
TGTGCCTGGAGTCAACAATCCACCGGGGAGCTGTTTTTT
CAWSQQSTGELFF
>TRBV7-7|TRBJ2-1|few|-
TGTGCCAGCAGCAGATTCCCCCCCTCGCGCAATGAGCAGTTCTTC
CASSRFPPSRNEQFF